A single sample is the source of the 29 T cell receptor beta chains below, sequenced in a study of early stage breast cancer tumors. TCRdb's copy holds only in-frame clones and misses some; the assay was immunoSEQ multiplex PCR. The table shows about 29,000 clones, with roughly 81% occurring only once. The specimen was blood. These receptors all come from a person aged 45 to 60 with breast cancer.

This clone was seen once. The chain employs TRBV6-5 and TRBJ2-1; 10 nucleotides match TRBD2. Germline CDR1 MNHEY, CDR2 SVGAGI. V gave up 2 bases and J gave up 1 base; unmatched junction bases: 2. The CDR3 runs 16 residues. DNA of the CDR3: TGTGCCAGCAGTTACCAAGCGGGAGGGTCCTACAATGAGCAGTTCTTC. It is translated as CASSYQAGGSYNEQFF.

The DNA of the CDR3 is TGTGCCATCAGTGAAGGGGGATCCGGCACAGATACGCAGTATTTT. Its translation is CAISEGGSGTDTQYF. The chain couples TRBV10-3 to TRBJ2-3; weak D call: TRBD1 (6 bases). V was trimmed by 3 bases and J by 1 base, leaving 11 bases between them. This CDR3 contains 15 residues. CDR1 ENHRY and CDR2 SYGVKD come from the germline V gene.

V is TRBV5-6 and J is TRBJ2-1; maybe TRBD2 (7 bases). V dropped 4 bases and J dropped 5 bases, with 19 bases sitting between them. Germline CDR1 and CDR2: SGHDT and YYEEEE. CDR3 length: 16 residues. The DNA for the CDR3 is TGTGCCAGCAGCCCGGTGGGAGGGGGTGTCGACAATGAGCAGTTCTTC. Encoded protein: CASSPVGGGVDNEQFF.

The chain uses TRBV5-1 and TRBJ1-1, with 7 bases aligning to TRBD1. Germline CDR1 and CDR2: SGHRS and YFSETQ. Unmatched junction bases numbered 2, after V lost 0 bases and J lost 0 bases. This CDR3 has 15 residues. DNA of the CDR3: TGCGCCAGCAGCTTGGAGGGGGCCTTGAACACTGAAGCTTTCTTT. Translated, it gives CASSLEGALNTEAFF.

The V call is TRBV11-2, the J call TRBJ2-1; D call uncertain. CDR1 and CDR2 (germline): SGHAT, FQNNGV. V lost 5 bases, J lost 0 bases, and 14 bases lay in between. This CDR3 contains 16 residues. CDR3 sequence reads: CASSPRLLSSYNEQFF. The CDR3 bases are TGTGCCAGCAGCCCGAGACTGCTGAGCTCCTACAATGAGCAGTTCTTC.

The chain is built from TRBV30 and TRBJ2-1, with D possibly TRBD2 on 7 matching bases. CDR1 is GTSNPN and CDR2 is SVGIG in the germline V gene (reference sequence). The CDR3 consists of 14 residues. This CDR3 is CGGGHKAAYNEQFF. The CDR3 DNA follows: TGTGGGGGGGGACACAAAGCGGCCTACAATGAGCAGTTCTTC.

This clone was detected only a few times. The V gene is TRBV10-2, the J gene TRBJ2-7, with D perhaps matching TRBD1 or TRBD2 (5 bases each). Per the germline V gene, CDR1 is WSHSY and CDR2 is SAAADI. V lost 6 bases and J 2 bases, leaving 11 bases between the germline ends. The CDR3 consists of 13 residues. As DNA, the CDR3 is TGCGCCAGCAGGGGGGACGGCGCCTACGAGCAGTACTTC. Translation: CASRGDGAYEQYF.

Only a few counts were recorded for this clone. The chain uses TRBV11-2 and TRBJ1-2; possibly TRBD1 for D (5 bases). Trimming removed 1 base from V and 7 bases from J, with 7 bases in between. Germline CDR1 reads SGHAT; CDR2 reads FQNNGV. CDR3 size: 12 residues. DNA of the CDR3: TGTGCCAGCAGCTTAGTAGGGGTTGGCTACACCTTC. Translated: CASSLVGVGYTF.

V is TRBV7-7 and J is TRBJ2-1; 10 nucleotides line up with TRBD1. CDR3 length: 15 amino acids. With 1 base clipped from V and 7 bases from J, the junction kept 4 bases outside the gene matches. Per the germline V gene, CDR1 is SSHAT and CDR2 is FNYEAQ (reference sequence). DNA for the CDR3: TGTGCCAGCAGCTTAGGACAGGGGGCGGGAAATGAGCAGTTCTTC. It translates to CASSLGQGAGNEQFF.

The rearrangement joins TRBV7-9 to TRBJ2-3; 7 bases map to TRBD2. The germline V gene has CDR1 SEHNR and CDR2 FQNEAQ (reference sequence). V trimming: 10 bases; J trimming: 0 bases; junction bases outside the gene matches: 10. The CDR3 extends over 15 amino acids. CDR3 bases: TGTGCCACTCAAAAGAGCGGGATTAGCACAGATACGCAGTATTTT. Its protein is CATQKSGISTDTQYF.

The J gene is TRBJ2-5, the V gene TRBV13; the D is unclear. CDR3 length: 13 amino acids. V was shortened by 1 base and J by 2 bases, with 5 bases between the two germline ends. Germline CDR1 and CDR2: PRHDT and FYEKMQ (reference sequence). The CDR3 protein is CASSLDAQETQYF. DNA for the CDR3: TGTGCCAGCAGCTTAGATGCTCAAGAGACCCAGTACTTC. Together with reference TRBV13 and TRBJ2-5, the CDR3 gives the full variable domain: AAGVIQSPRHLIKEKRETATLKCYPIPRHDTVYWYQQGPGQDPQFLISFYEKMQSDKGSIPDRFSAQQFSDYHSELNMSSLELGDSALYFCASSLDAQETQYFGPGTRLLVL.

This clone is a singleton in its sample. The rearrangement links TRBV5-1 to TRBJ2-7, with D unclear. Germline CDR1 reads SGHRS; CDR2 reads YFSETQ. The V and J ends lost 0 bases and 0 bases respectively, with 10 bases between them. This CDR3 spans 15 amino acids. CDR3 sequence reads: CASSLATDSSYEQYF. The CDR3 DNA is TGCGCCAGCAGCTTGGCGACGGATAGCTCCTACGAGCAGTACTTC.

This clone was seen more than once but under ten times. V usage is TRBV7-2 and J usage is TRBJ2-7, with 12 bases identical to TRBD2. The CDR3 extends over 15 amino acids. Looked up from germline, CDR1 is SGHTA and CDR2 is FQGNSA. The ends lost 5 bases at V and 5 bases at J; junction bases unmatched: 7. CDR3 nucleotides: TGTGCCAGCAGCACCGGGACTAGCGGGTTCAACGAGCAGTACTTC. This encodes CASSTGTSGFNEQYF.

V gene TRBV2 combines with J gene TRBJ1-1; unclear D gene. Germline V gives CDR1 SNHLY, CDR2 FYNNEI. Trimming cost V 6 bases and J 4 bases, with 15 bases left between them. The CDR3 is 14 amino acids. Written as DNA, the CDR3 is TGTGCCAGCAGACCCGGGTTGTCCAGCACTGAAGCTTTCTTT. Translating gives CASRPGLSSTEAFF.

The chain uses TRBV6-1 and TRBJ1-4, with unresolved D. The CDR3 has 15 residues. Germline V lookup: CDR1 MNHNS, CDR2 SASEGT. V gave up 3 bases and J gave up 8 bases, with 16 bases separating them. As DNA, the CDR3 is TGTGCCAGCAGTGAGGTTCCGGGAAGGGAGGAAAAACTGTTTTTT. It yields the protein CASSEVPGREEKLFF.

The chain links TRBV18 to TRBJ2-7; 14 bases are shared with TRBD2. Germline trimming cut 3 bases from V and 5 bases from J; bases unmatched to any gene: 6. The CDR3 length is 16 residues. The germline V gene has CDR1 KGHSH and CDR2 LQKENI. The CDR3 region is CASSPGTSGSFDEQYF. The DNA of the CDR3 is TGTGCCAGCTCACCGGGGACTAGCGGGAGTTTTGACGAGCAGTACTTC. The full variable domain, its missing parts supplied by reference TRBV18 and TRBJ2-7, is NAGVMQNPRHLVRRRGQEARLRCSPMKGHSHVYWYRQLPEEGLKFMVYLQKENIIDESGMPKERFSAEFPKEGPSILRIQQVVRGDSAAYFCASSPGTSGSFDEQYFGPGTRLTVT.

This clone came up once. V gene TRBV10-3 combines with J gene TRBJ2-1; possibly TRBD2 for D (6 bases). Trimming removed 10 bases from V and 6 bases from J, with 16 bases in between. CDR3 size: 13 residues. CDR1 is ENHRY and CDR2 is SYGVKD in the germline V gene. The DNA for the CDR3 is TGTGCCACCCTTAGCGGAGAGGCCAATGAGCAGTTCTTC. It specifies CATLSGEANEQFF.

The genes are TRBV2 and TRBJ1-5; maybe TRBD1 (6 bases). The V gene's germline CDR1 is SNHLY and CDR2 FYNNEI. This CDR3 has 13 residues. Deletions cut 5 bases from V and 9 bases from J, with 14 bases between. The CDR3 reads CASSKEDRRPQHF. The CDR3 DNA follows: TGTGCCAGCAGTAAAGAAGACAGGAGGCCCCAGCATTTT.

The chain couples TRBV19 to TRBJ2-2; TRBD1 is a possible D gene (5 bases). This CDR3 comprises 14 residues. V was pared by 6 bases and J by 1 base, with 9 bases between. Looked up from germline, CDR1 is LNHDA and CDR2 is SQIVND (reference sequence). The CDR3 sequence is CASRITGNTGELFF. As DNA, the CDR3 is TGTGCCAGTAGGATCACAGGGAACACCGGGGAGCTGTTTTTT.

This rearrangement joins TRBV27 to TRBJ2-6; a weak D match, TRBD2 (7 bases). The CDR3 sequence is 17 residues long. Germline V gives CDR1 MNHEY, CDR2 SMNVEV (reference sequence). The V end was cut by 6 bases, the J end by 0 bases, with 15 bases between. The CDR3 region is CASRRRGGVSGANVLTF. Written as DNA, the CDR3 is TGTGCCAGCAGGCGGAGAGGGGGGGTCTCTGGGGCCAACGTCCTGACTTTC.

J is TRBJ1-5 and V is TRBV19; maybe TRBD1 (5 bases). V was clipped by 4 bases and J by 6 bases, with 10 bases between them. There are 13 residues in the CDR3. In germline, CDR1 is LNHDA, CDR2 SQIVND (reference sequence). The CDR3 reads CASSRGRSQPQHF. The CDR3 DNA reads as TGTGCCAGTAGTAGGGGGAGGAGTCAGCCCCAGCATTTT.

This clone appeared a few times. The chain couples TRBV5-6 to TRBJ2-5; D is unclear. V was shortened by 2 bases and J by 0 bases, with 11 bases between the two germline ends. The CDR3 spans 15 residues. Per the germline V gene, CDR1 is SGHDT and CDR2 is YYEEEE. This chain's CDR3 is CASSLFGGDQETQYF. DNA of the CDR3: TGTGCCAGCAGCTTATTCGGCGGAGACCAAGAGACCCAGTACTTC.

The chain recombines TRBV19 with TRBJ2-2; TRBD2 agrees at 9 bases. J lost 4 bases, V lost 5 bases, and 8 bases had no gene match. Germline CDR1 reads LNHDA; CDR2 reads SQIVND (reference sequence). This CDR3 has 16 residues. For the CDR3, the DNA is TGTGCCAGTAGTGACCCTGCGGGGGGGAGCACCGGGGAGCTGTTTTTT. Protein: CASSDPAGGSTGELFF. Full variable domain (rest looked up from reference TRBV19 and TRBJ2-2): DGGITQSPKYLFRKEGQNVTLSCEQNLNHDAMYWYRQDPGQGLRLIYYSQIVNDFQKGDIAEGYSVSREKKESFPLTVTSAQKNPTAFYLCASSDPAGGSTGELFFGEGSRLTVL.

V usage is TRBV7-2 and J usage is TRBJ2-7; D is ambiguous. Germline V gene lookup returns CDR1 SGHTA and CDR2 FQGNSA. There are 14 residues in the CDR3. V lost 4 bases to trimming and J lost 1 base, with 11 bases between them. CDR3 sequence reads: CASSSSWGSYEQYF. In DNA, the CDR3 is TGTGCCAGCAGCTCCTCTTGGGGATCCTACGAGCAGTACTTC. Using reference TRBV7-2 and TRBJ2-7 for the parts outside the CDR3, the full variable domain is GAGVSQSPSNKVTEKGKDVELRCDPISGHTALYWYRQSLGQGLEFLIYFQGNSAPDKSGLPSDRFSAERTGGSVSTLTIQRTQQEDSAVYLCASSSSWGSYEQYFGPGTRLTVT.

V is TRBV4-3 and J is TRBJ1-5, with no clear D. The CDR3 is 15 residues long. Germline-derived CDR1 and CDR2 are LGHNA and YSLEER. V lost 0 bases, J lost 10 bases, and 16 bases lay in between. The CDR3 DNA is TGCGCCAGCAGCCAAGATGAAAGTTCGACGGGTCCCCAGCATTTT. This translates into CASSQDESSTGPQHF.

V is TRBV7-2 and J is TRBJ1-1; D perhaps matches TRBD1 (6 bases). The germline V and J ends were trimmed by 5 bases and 2 bases, with 15 bases remaining between them. The CDR3 is 15 amino acids. Germline CDR1 and CDR2: SGHTA and FQGNSA. The CDR3 sequence: CASSLGGGPNTEAFF. CDR3 in DNA: TGTGCCAGCAGCCTCGGGGGGGGCCCTAACACTGAAGCTTTCTTT.

This chain joins TRBV11-2 and TRBJ2-3; 7 bases map to TRBD1. CDR1 and CDR2 from the germline V gene are SGHAT and FQNNGV. J gave up 5 bases and V 5 bases, and 7 bases lay outside the gene matches. This CDR3 is 14 amino acids long. CDR3 region: CASSARQGLDTQYF. The CDR3 nucleotides read TGTGCCAGCAGCGCCCGACAGGGATTAGATACGCAGTATTTT.

J is TRBJ2-2 and V is TRBV5-1; tentatively, D is TRBD2 (6 bases). CDR3 size: 14 residues. Germline-derived CDR1 and CDR2 are SGHRS and YFSETQ. V was cut by 2 bases and J by 10 bases, with 15 bases left in between. The CDR3: CASSFGTVGEELFF. CDR3 in DNA: TGCGCCAGCAGCTTCGGGACTGTGGGGGAGGAGCTGTTTTTT.

V and J are TRBV28 and TRBJ1-1; D unresolved. The V end lost 3 bases, the J end lost 1 base, and 15 bases lay between the germline ends. CDR1 is MDHEN and CDR2 is SYDVKM in the germline V gene. The CDR3 is 16 amino acids. In DNA form, the CDR3 reads TGTGCCAGCAGTTTCCCCAGACCCGCTGGGAACACTGAAGCTTTCTTT. This gives the protein CASSFPRPAGNTEAFF.